Listed below are T cell receptor beta chains from one sample, sequenced in a study of human T cells and chemical hapten exposure. TCRdb passed the RACE reads through MiXCR, listing each CDR3 protein once. The sample includes about 42,000 distinct CDR3 sequences, 8% to 9.5% seen only once; the top ten take over 12%. Here the sequenced sample was whole blood, taken in connection with sensitization to the hapten diphenylcyclopropenone (DPC). Every receptor here comes from a woman aged 35 to 49 with alopecia areata. Some clones in this sample may be carry-over from other donors' samples. Each CDR3 is given with its conserved first and last residue. The D gene is left open where the match is weak. Not all rows give a size; the values are once, few, many and, for expanded clones, a class.

v_gene,j_gene,d_gene,abundance,CDR3aa,CDR3nt
TRBV9,TRBJ1-1,NA,many,CASSLATDGDAFF,TGTGCCAGCAGCCTCGCGACGGACGGGGACGCTTTCTTT
TRBV7-9,TRBJ1-5,NA,NA,CTSTPGSRQPQHF,TGTACCAGCACCCCGGGCTCCAGACAGCCCCAGCATTTT
TRBV18,TRBJ2-7,NA,many,CASSYRDNRPYEQYF,TGTGCCAGCTCATACCGGGACAACCGCCCTTACGAGCAGTACTTC
TRBV12-3/TRBV12-4,TRBJ1-5,NA,many,CASSFGGNSNQPQHF,TGTGCCAGCAGTTTTGGGGGAAATAGCAATCAGCCCCAGCATTTT
TRBV5-1,TRBJ1-1,TRBD1,many,CASSLGTGRTAFF,TGCGCCAGCAGCTTGGGGACAGGCAGGACGGCTTTCTTT
TRBV2,TRBJ1-5,NA,NA,CASRREQAGNQPQHF,TGTGCCAGCCGGAGGGAACAGGCGGGCAATCAGCCCCAGCATTTT
TRBV20-1,TRBJ2-5,TRBD2,many,CSARDRPLLAGGSRETQYF,TGCAGTGCTAGAGATCGCCCCCTTCTAGCGGGGGGGAGTCGGGAGACCCAGTACTTC
TRBV14,TRBJ2-3,NA,NA,CASRKAGSGDTQYF,TGTGCCAGCAGGAAGGCGGGGTCGGGAGATACGCAGTATTTT
TRBV2,TRBJ2-1,NA,many,CASSEVRAGGEQFF,TGTGCCAGCAGTGAGGTTAGGGCCGGGGGTGAGCAGTTCTTC
TRBV30,TRBJ1-1,NA,many,CAWIRGGYSEAFF,TGTGCCTGGATACGCGGGGGCTACTCTGAAGCTTTCTTT
TRBV4-1,TRBJ1-5,NA,NA,CASSQVVPPPGRGGNQPQHF,TGCGCCAGCAGCCAAGTTGTGCCCCCTCCGGGACGGGGGGGCAATCAGCCCCAGCATTTT
TRBV29-1,TRBJ2-5,TRBD1,many,CSVEPLGQAQETQYF,TGCAGCGTTGAACCTCTTGGACAGGCTCAAGAGACCCAGTACTTC
TRBV6-2/TRBV6-3,TRBJ1-2,TRBD1,many,CASSYSPTGATNYGYTF,TGTGCCAGCAGTTACTCTCCAACAGGGGCCACTAACTATGGCTACACCTTC
TRBV20-1,TRBJ1-1,TRBD1,many,CSARDPGTGGAGAFF,TGCAGTGCTAGAGATCCTGGGACAGGGGGCGCAGGGGCTTTCTTT